The 22 T cell receptor beta chains in this list originate from one sample, sequenced in a study of blood T cell repertoires in COVID-19. The table came from immunoSEQ multiplex PCR; TCRdb's copy has only in-frame clones and leaves some out. The table lists some 490,000 clones, approximately 85% of them singletons. Sequencing was done on a sample of peripheral blood. The receptors shown here come from a human donor in a cohort sampled during active COVID-19.

This chain uses TRBV6-2 or TRBV6-3 with TRBJ2-1, with D possibly being TRBD2 (5 bases). V lost 3 bases, J lost 9 bases, and 18 bases lay in between. CDR1 is MNHEY, CDR2 SVGEGT, per germline. CDR3 length equals 15 residues. In nucleotides, the CDR3 is TGTGCCAGCAGTTATTCCAGCGGAGGAAGTGGTGAGCAGTTCTTC. Its protein is CASSYSSGGSGEQFF.

The rearrangement links TRBV2 to TRBJ2-3; D remains ambiguous. The V end lost 6 bases, the J end lost 6 bases, and 10 bases lay between the germline ends. Germline assignment: CDR1 SNHLY and CDR2 FYNNEI. The CDR3 has 12 residues. The CDR3 loop is CASRLVADTQYF. The CDR3 DNA follows: TGTGCCAGCAGGCTAGTGGCTGATACGCAGTATTTT.

V usage is TRBV28 and J usage is TRBJ2-6; TRBD1 might be the D (6 bases). CDR3 size: 16 residues. V was trimmed by 6 bases and J by 2 bases, leaving 14 bases between them. CDR1 and CDR2 (germline): MDHEN, SYDVKM. CDR3 residues: CASSLLNRAGANVLTF. CDR3 DNA sequence: TGTGCCAGCAGCCTATTGAACAGGGCTGGGGCCAACGTCCTGACTTTC. The entire variable domain, with the rest obtained from reference TRBV28 and TRBJ2-6, is as follows: DVKVTQSSRYLVKRTGEKVFLECVQDMDHENMFWYRQDPGLGLRLIYFSYDVKMKEKGDIPEGYSVSREKKERFSLILESASTNQTSMYLCASSLLNRAGANVLTFGAGSRLTVL.

CDR3 in amino acids: CASSLSIGQGANGYTF. Here the CDR3 DNA reads TGTGCCAGCAGTTTGTCTATCGGACAGGGGGCGAACGGCTACACCTTC. The chain couples TRBV28 to TRBJ1-2; 11 bases match TRBD1. CDR1 is MDHEN, CDR2 SYDVKM, per germline. The V gene end was trimmed by 3 bases and the J gene end by 8 bases; junction bases not matched to a gene: 11. The CDR3 runs to 16 residues.

This chain uses TRBV19 with TRBJ2-6, with 10 bases lining up with TRBD2. The trim removed 4 bases at V and 0 bases at J, leaving 3 bases unmatched. Germline values: CDR1 LNHDA, CDR2 SQIVND (reference sequence). The CDR3 runs 17 residues. The CDR3 DNA reads as TGTGCCAGTAGTACCCTAGCGGGAGTCTCTGGGGCCAACGTCCTGACTTTC. The encoded protein is CASSTLAGVSGANVLTF.

This clone appeared once. The J gene is TRBJ2-7, the V gene TRBV20-1, with a weak D call TRBD2 (5 bases). Germline-derived CDR1 and CDR2 are DFQATT and SNEGSKA (reference sequence). Between the trimmed V and J ends, which lost 3 bases and 2 bases, there was a span of 23 bases. The length of the CDR3 is 17 residues. The CDR3 loop reads CSASKAFNYREAYEQYF. The DNA for the CDR3 is TGCAGTGCTAGTAAGGCCTTTAATTATCGGGAAGCCTACGAGCAGTACTTC.

V gene TRBV24-1 combines with J gene TRBJ2-3; weak D call: TRBD2 (6 bases). Trimming removed 4 bases at V and 6 bases at J, with 16 bases between. The length of the CDR3 is 15 residues. CDR1 is KGHDR and CDR2 is SFDVKD in the germline V gene. Here the CDR3 reads CATSDPGTAGDTQYF. The CDR3 nucleotides read TGTGCCACCAGTGACCCCGGGACTGCTGGGGATACGCAGTATTTT.

This clone was observed a handful of times. This sequence joins TRBV7-3 and TRBJ1-6; perhaps TRBD1 as D (5 bases). There are 16 residues in the CDR3. Looked up from germline, CDR1 is SGHTA and CDR2 is FQGTGA. Trimming pared 0 bases from V and 7 bases from J, leaving 13 bases between. For the CDR3, the DNA is TGTGCCAGCAGCTTAACGGGGGGATCGGGAAATTCACCCCTCCACTTT. Protein sequence: CASSLTGGSGNSPLHF.

J is TRBJ2-1 and V is TRBV3-1 (or the pseudogene TRBV3-2); 7 positions match TRBD2. The CDR3 consists of 15 residues. In germline, CDR1 is LGHDT, CDR2 YNNKEL (reference sequence). With 2 bases clipped from V and 4 bases from J, the junction kept 5 bases outside the gene matches. The CDR3 here is CASSQLAVGYNEQFF. The CDR3 bases are TGTGCCAGCAGCCAACTAGCGGTGGGGTACAATGAGCAGTTCTTC.

This chain connects TRBV7-2 to TRBJ2-6; D is undetermined. CDR3 length: 18 amino acids. V was cut by 2 bases and J by 0 bases, with 14 bases left in between. CDR1 and CDR2 (germline): SGHTA, FQGNSA. The CDR3 coding sequence is TGTGCCAGCAGCTTAAGTCGTGCCTGGAGCTCTGGGGCCAACGTCCTGACTTTC. Residues: CASSLSRAWSSGANVLTF.

The genes are TRBV2 and TRBJ2-1, with 7 bases matching TRBD2. Trimming cost V 2 bases and J 3 bases; bases outside gene matches: 10. Germline assignment: CDR1 SNHLY and CDR2 FYNNEI. The CDR3 is 17 amino acids. The CDR3 DNA sequence: TGTGCCAGCAGTGAAATAAAGGTGGGACTACACTACAATGAGCAGTTCTTC. Its translation: CASSEIKVGLHYNEQFF.

The sample holds one count of this clone. CDR3 coding DNA: TGTGCCAGCAGCGTGGGACAGGGCAAGGATCAGCCCCAGCATTTT. Its translation is CASSVGQGKDQPQHF. The chain links TRBV5-6 to TRBJ1-5; 9 bases line up with TRBD1. The CDR3 consists of 15 residues. Trimming removed 4 bases from V and 5 bases from J; junction bases left unmatched: 7. CDR1 and CDR2 (germline): SGHDT, YYEEEE.

V gene TRBV4-1 combines with J gene TRBJ2-2, with 12 bases aligning to TRBD2. Per germline, CDR1 MGHRA and CDR2 YSYEKL. Germline trimming cut 3 bases from V and 4 bases from J; bases unmatched to any gene: 6. This CDR3 region has 17 residues. CDR3 DNA: TGCGCCAGCAGCCAGGACCCGGGACTAGCGGGCACCGGGGAGCTGTTTTTT. Its translation is CASSQDPGLAGTGELFF.

The chain has TRBV7-3 and TRBJ2-1, with 8 bases lining up with TRBD2. Germline CDR1 and CDR2: SGHTA and FQGTGA. V dropped 6 bases and J dropped 8; count of bases not matched to a gene: 6. The CDR3 totals 13 residues. The CDR3 bases are TGTGCCAGCAGTCCTCTAGCGGGCTATGAGCAGTTCTTC. As protein: CASSPLAGYEQFF. Full variable domain (rest looked up from reference TRBV7-3 and TRBJ2-1): GAGVSQTPSNKVTEKGKYVELRCDPISGHTALYWYRQSLGQGPEFLIYFQGTGAADDSGLPNDRFFAVRPEGSVSTLKIQRTERGDSAVYLCASSPLAGYEQFFGPGTRLTVL.

This clone was seen a handful of times. The CDR3 DNA sequence: TGTGCCAGCAGTCCAACCCGGATAGGGGGATTCTCCTACAATGAGCAGTTCTTC. Its translation: CASSPTRIGGFSYNEQFF. The V gene is TRBV4-2, the J gene TRBJ2-1, with D possibly TRBD1 on 6 matching bases. The CDR3 runs 18 residues. In germline, CDR1 is LGHNA, CDR2 YNFKEQ. The V and J ends lost 6 bases and 0 bases respectively, with 21 bases between them.

The chain joins TRBV2 to TRBJ2-7, with D maybe TRBD1 (5 bases). Between the trimmed V and J ends, which lost 2 bases and 7 bases, there was a span of 15 bases. The CDR3 totals 14 residues. Germline CDR1 is SNHLY and CDR2 is FYNNEI. The chain's CDR3 is CASSELAGLGEQYF. The CDR3 coding sequence is TGTGCCAGCAGTGAACTGGCAGGGTTAGGGGAGCAGTACTTC.

The rearrangement uses TRBV7-6 and TRBJ2-1; 9 bases are shared with TRBD1. Germline assignment: CDR1 SGHVS and CDR2 FNYEAQ. This CDR3 has 16 residues. V trimming: 8 bases; J trimming: 7 bases; junction bases outside the gene matches: 15. The CDR3 DNA sequence: TGTGCCAGCGTCCGGTGGAGCGGGACAGGGAGAAATGAGCAGTTCTTC. This codes for CASVRWSGTGRNEQFF.

This chain connects TRBV18 to TRBJ2-1; 8 nucleotides align to TRBD2. This CDR3 has 17 amino acids. CDR1 and CDR2 from the germline V gene are KGHSH and LQKENI. Trimming removed 4 bases from V and 0 bases from J; junction bases left unmatched: 8. The CDR3 nucleotides are TGTGCCAGCTCACGCGCCAACAGCGGGAGCTCCTACAATGAGCAGTTCTTC. Its protein product is CASSRANSGSSYNEQFF.

This clone was seen at least ten times. The V and J genes are TRBV7-9 and TRBJ1-1, with 8 bases lining up with TRBD1. Trimming took 5 bases from V and 0 from J; bases not matched to a gene: 2. From germline, CDR1 is SEHNR and CDR2 FQNEAQ (reference sequence). This CDR3 region has 14 residues. CDR3 amino acids: CASSEQGVNTEAFF. The CDR3 coding sequence is TGTGCCAGCAGCGAACAGGGGGTGAACACTGAAGCTTTCTTT.

This chain connects TRBV4-3 to TRBJ2-7; D remains ambiguous. The CDR3 consists of 14 residues. CDR1 and CDR2 (germline): LGHNA, YSLEER. V was pared by 3 bases and J by 2 bases, with 11 bases between. The CDR3 nucleotides read TGCGCCAGCAGCCACCACTCTGTTCCCTACGAGCAGTACTTC. Its protein is CASSHHSVPYEQYF.

CDR3 amino acids: CASGQDTGELFF. The CDR3 DNA reads as TGTGCCAGCGGACAGGACACCGGGGAGCTGTTTTTT. J is TRBJ2-2 and V is TRBV10-3, with 7 bases fitting TRBD1. Germline V lookup: CDR1 ENHRY, CDR2 SYGVKD. The trim removed 10 bases at V and 3 bases at J, leaving 2 bases unmatched. The CDR3 is 12 residues long.

The chain combines TRBV28 with TRBJ2-7, with 7 bases lining up with TRBD1. The CDR3 runs 14 residues. V was clipped by 5 bases and J by 6 bases; unmatched bases: 10. Per the germline V gene, CDR1 is MDHEN and CDR2 is SYDVKM. The chain's CDR3 is CASSDYRGRVEQYF. In DNA form, the CDR3 reads TGTGCCAGCAGTGACTACAGGGGACGGGTCGAGCAGTACTTC. The entire variable domain, with the rest obtained from reference TRBV28 and TRBJ2-7, is as follows: DVKVTQSSRYLVKRTGEKVFLECVQDMDHENMFWYRQDPGLGLRLIYFSYDVKMKEKGDIPEGYSVSREKKERFSLILESASTNQTSMYLCASSDYRGRVEQYFGPGTRLTVT.